This TCR beta chain was observed in a study of cytomegalovirus exposure and HLA in healthy donors. Study results and caveats: Sequencing likely generated an artifact that appeared as a cluster of highly shared sequence variants. Later analysis suggested most CMV-associated TCR beta chains were HLA-restricted. Differences between HLA loci emerged in a later analysis of TCR association rates, with DRB1 most and HLA-C fewest. Across donors, presence/absence analyses took sequencing depth to be roughly uniform.

13 Jbeta primers and 60 Vbeta primers were used for the PCR. TCRdb keeps only in-frame clones here, not all; method: immunoSEQ multiplex PCR. The data include roughly 110,000 clones; the top ten clones carry roughly 3.7%. A word on this clone: Antigen: not known.

With V trimmed by 0 bases and J by 7 bases, 10 bases remained unmatched. In germline, CDR1 is KGHSH, CDR2 LQKENI. This CDR3 is 16 amino acids long. This chain links TRBV18 with TRBJ2-7; 9 bases match TRBD2. Input material: PBMCs. This receptor was taken from a man aged 30-40 years in good health and CMV-seronegative. CDR3 sequence (DNA): TGTGCCAGCTCACCACCAGCGGGAGGACTGATTGGAGAGCAGTACTTC. This gives the protein CASSPPAGGLIGEQYF.